Listed here are 28 T cell receptor beta chains from one sample, sequenced in a study of T cell responses to AZD1222 COVID-19 vaccine. Generated by immunoSEQ multiplex PCR, the TCRdb table keeps only in-frame clones and is missing some. The table includes 170,000 or so clones, about nine tenths detected once. This specimen consisted of peripheral blood, obtained on day 0 of AZD1222 vaccination. Source of these receptors: an adult in good health.

This clone was seen once. The CDR3 spells CASSSRTGDWAEQYF. For the CDR3, the DNA is TGTGCCAGCAGCTCGAGGACAGGGGATTGGGCCGAGCAGTACTTC. V usage is TRBV7-8 and J usage is TRBJ2-7, with 9 bases identical to TRBD1. Per germline, CDR1 SGHVS and CDR2 FQNEAQ. Trimming removed 4 bases from V and 6 bases from J; junction bases left unmatched: 10. This CDR3 is 15 amino acids long.

The chain links TRBV14 to TRBJ1-2; D is undetermined. V was shortened by 1 base and J by 3 bases, with 9 bases between the two germline ends. Germline values: CDR1 SGHDN, CDR2 FVKESK. This CDR3 has 14 amino acids. CDR3 loop: CASSQAGTDYGYTF. CDR3 DNA: TGTGCCAGCAGCCAAGCTGGTACCGACTATGGCTACACCTTC.

This chain joins TRBV29-1 and TRBJ1-1; tentatively, D is TRBD1 (6 bases). Germline values: CDR1 SQVTM, CDR2 ANQGSEA. The CDR3 loop spans 13 amino acids. Trimming removed 7 bases from V and 1 base from J, with 13 bases in between. Here the CDR3 DNA reads TGCAGCGGATGCACAGGGCCGAACACTGAAGCTTTCTTT. Its translation is CSGCTGPNTEAFF.

V usage is TRBV2 and J usage is TRBJ2-2; D ambiguous. V was shortened by 9 bases and J by 5 bases, with 16 bases between the two germline ends. The CDR3 length is 14 residues. The V gene's germline CDR1 is SNHLY and CDR2 FYNNEI. CDR3 coding DNA: TGTGCCAGTGGGCCGCCCGTAGGTACCGGGGAGCTGTTTTTT. Translated: CASGPPVGTGELFF. The whole variable domain, remainder taken from reference TRBV2 and TRBJ2-2, is EPEVTQTPSHQVTQMGQEVILRCVPISNHLYFYWYRQILGQKVEFLVSFYNNEISEKSEIFDDQFSVERPDGSNFTLKIRSTKLEDSAMYFCASGPPVGTGELFFGEGSRLTVL.

V is TRBV7-9 and J is TRBJ1-4; D might be TRBD1 (5 bases). CDR3 length: 14 amino acids. The germline V and J ends were trimmed by 4 bases and 4 bases, with 10 bases remaining between them. Germline CDR1 is SEHNR and CDR2 is FQNEAQ (reference sequence). CDR3 DNA: TGTGCCAGCAGCTCGCGGGACGGTAATGAAAAACTGTTTTTT. Amino acids: CASSSRDGNEKLFF.

V gene TRBV28 combines with J gene TRBJ2-7, with D possibly being TRBD1 (7 bases). The CDR3 has 14 residues. Germline lookup yields CDR1 MDHEN and CDR2 SYDVKM. Trimming took off 3 bases at V and 7 bases at J, with 16 bases between the two ends. The chain's CDR3 is CASSFGGGGGEQYF. The CDR3 DNA sequence: TGTGCCAGCAGTTTTGGAGGGGGCGGAGGTGAGCAGTACTTC.

J is TRBJ1-5 and V is TRBV7-9, with D possibly being TRBD1 (5 bases). CDR1 and CDR2 from the germline V gene are SEHNR and FQNEAQ (reference sequence). This CDR3 has 14 amino acids. The V and J ends lost 4 bases and 5 bases respectively, with 12 bases between them. DNA of the CDR3: TGTGCCAGCAGCTCCGGGGGAATCGATCAGCCCCAGCATTTT. Encoded protein: CASSSGGIDQPQHF.

The CDR3 sequence is CASSAAHTGFGYTF. The CDR3 bases are TGTGCCAGCAGCGCAGCCCATACAGGGTTCGGCTACACCTTC. The chain recombines TRBV9 with TRBJ1-2; perhaps TRBD1 as D (6 bases). The V gene's germline CDR1 is SGDLS and CDR2 YYNGEE. The ends were cut back, 3 bases at V and 8 bases at J, with 17 bases in the middle. The CDR3 contains 14 residues.

The chain couples TRBV5-1 to TRBJ2-3; D perhaps matches TRBD1 (6 bases). V shed 8 bases and J shed 2 bases, with 9 bases lying between them. CDR3 length equals 12 residues. Germline V gene data show CDR1 as SGHRS and CDR2 as YFSETQ. Here the CDR3 reads CARTGPTDTQYF. The CDR3 coding sequence is TGCGCCAGAACAGGGCCCACAGATACGCAGTATTTT.

The chain uses TRBV7-9 and TRBJ2-1, with D uncertain. Germline loops: CDR1 SEHNR, CDR2 FQNEAQ (reference sequence). Trimming took off 5 bases at V and 8 bases at J, with 10 bases between the two ends. The CDR3 extends over 12 amino acids. As DNA, the CDR3 is TGTGCCAGCAGCATACGCGGCGATGAGCAGTTCTTC. Amino acids: CASSIRGDEQFF. The variable domain in full, completed from reference TRBV7-9 and TRBJ2-1, reads DTGVSQNPRHKITKRGQNVTFRCDPISEHNRLYWYRQTLGQGPEFLTYFQNEAQLEKSRLLSDRFSAERPKGSFSTLEIQRTEQGDSAMYLCASSIRGDEQFFGPGTRLTVL.

The rearrangement joins TRBV27 to TRBJ1-2; 12 bases agree with TRBD1. Germline assignment: CDR1 MNHEY and CDR2 SMNVEV (reference sequence). Trimming at V came to 5 bases and at J to 7 bases, leaving 5 bases not matched to a gene. The CDR3 has 14 residues. Here the CDR3 reads CASSAGQGAVGYTF. CDR3 coding DNA: TGTGCCAGCAGTGCGGGACAGGGGGCAGTTGGCTACACCTTC.

V is TRBV18 and J is TRBJ1-4; perhaps TRBD1 as D (5 bases). The V gene lost 1 base and the J gene lost 0 bases, with 15 bases spanning the gap. The germline V gene encodes CDR1 KGHSH and CDR2 LQKENI. The CDR3 totals 18 residues. The CDR3 DNA is TGTGCCAGCTCACCACGGTTGTTCGGGGGGGCAACTAATGAAAAACTGTTTTTT. Translation gives CASSPRLFGGATNEKLFF.

The chain couples TRBV19 to TRBJ1-5, with D perhaps matching TRBD1 (5 bases). Trimming removed 7 bases from V and 3 bases from J, with 10 bases in between. The CDR3 contains 13 residues. Germline V gives CDR1 LNHDA, CDR2 SQIVND (reference sequence). The CDR3 DNA follows: TGTGCCAGTAACAGCAGGGACAATCAGCCCCAGCATTTT. This sequence encodes CASNSRDNQPQHF.

This chain connects TRBV7-3 to TRBJ1-1; TRBD1 aligns across 8 bases. CDR1 is SGHTA, CDR2 FQGTGA, per germline. The CDR3 contains 16 residues. The V and J ends lost 5 bases and 1 base, in that order; junction bases with no gene match: 9. The CDR3 spells CASSLRGPLANTEAFF. The CDR3 DNA reads TGTGCCAGCAGCCTCAGGGGGCCCCTTGCGAACACTGAAGCTTTCTTT.

The chain has TRBV18 and TRBJ2-5; 10 bases are a match to TRBD2. The length of the CDR3 is 16 residues. Germline CDR1 KGHSH, CDR2 LQKENI. V lost 0 bases, J lost 3 bases, and 4 bases stayed unmatched. CDR3 loop: CASSPPAGGPEETQYF. CDR3 nucleotide sequence: TGTGCCAGCTCACCACCAGCGGGGGGGCCGGAAGAGACCCAGTACTTC. The full variable domain, rest sourced from reference TRBV18 and TRBJ2-5, is NAGVMQNPRHLVRRRGQEARLRCSPMKGHSHVYWYRQLPEEGLKFMVYLQKENIIDESGMPKERFSAEFPKEGPSILRIQQVVRGDSAAYFCASSPPAGGPEETQYFGPGTRLLVL.

The V call is TRBV9, the J call TRBJ1-2, with a weak D call TRBD1 (6 bases). The CDR3 totals 12 residues. Germline lookup yields CDR1 SGDLS and CDR2 YYNGEE. The ends were cut back, 4 bases at V and 8 bases at J, with 12 bases in the middle. This CDR3 reads CASSLSGQGYTF. The CDR3 region has the DNA TGTGCCAGCAGCCTTAGTGGACAGGGCTACACCTTC.

This chain uses TRBV5-1 with TRBJ1-2; D gene ambiguous. The germline V gene has CDR1 SGHRS and CDR2 YFSETQ. The CDR3 totals 14 residues. Trimming removed 0 bases from V and 5 bases from J, with 11 bases in between. CDR3 in amino acids: CASSLGADSYGYTF. The CDR3 DNA reads as TGCGCCAGCAGCTTGGGGGCAGACTCGTATGGCTACACCTTC.

V usage is TRBV4-3 and J usage is TRBJ1-4, with D hard to call. Between the trimmed V and J ends, which lost 5 bases and 8 bases, there was a span of 9 bases. Germline CDR1 is LGHNA and CDR2 is YSLEER. This CDR3 has 12 amino acids. CDR3 sequence: CASSNGREKLFF. CDR3 coding DNA: TGCGCCAGCAGCAACGGGAGAGAAAAACTGTTTTTT.

The chain is built from TRBV5-6 and TRBJ1-3; no definite D call. This CDR3 contains 14 residues. V was shortened by 3 bases and J by 4 bases, with 11 bases between the two germline ends. CDR1 SGHDT and CDR2 YYEEEE come from the germline V gene. CDR3: CASSSPGTGNTIYF. In DNA, the CDR3 is TGTGCCAGCAGCTCCCCAGGTACCGGAAACACCATATATTTT.

The V gene is TRBV5-1, the J gene TRBJ1-2, with D possibly TRBD1 on 5 matching bases. The CDR3 runs to 15 residues. Germline CDR1 SGHRS, CDR2 YFSETQ. V gave up 3 bases and J gave up 0 bases, with 12 bases separating them. The CDR3 sequence: CASSSPDKANYGYTF. CDR3 nucleotides: TGCGCCAGCAGCTCCCCGGACAAAGCTAACTATGGCTACACCTTC. Supplemented by reference TRBV5-1 and TRBJ1-2, the full variable domain reads KAGVTQTPRYLIKTRGQQVTLSCSPISGHRSVSWYQQTPGQGLQFLFEYFSETQRNKGNFPGRFSGRQFSNSRSEMNVSTLELGDSALYLCASSSPDKANYGYTFGSGTRLTVV.

The chain employs TRBV29-1 and TRBJ2-2; no clear D. V was trimmed by 2 bases and J by 0 bases, leaving 4 bases between them. The germline CDR1 and CDR2 sequences are SQVTM and ANQGSEA. CDR3 length equals 13 residues. CDR3 in DNA: TGCAGCGTTGAACAGCCGAACACCGGGGAGCTGTTTTTT. Amino acid sequence: CSVEQPNTGELFF.

Only one count was recorded for this clone. In DNA form, the CDR3 reads TGTGCCAGCAGCCCCCGGGACAGCCAGAGTGATACGCAGTATTTT. This sequence encodes CASSPRDSQSDTQYF. The J gene is TRBJ2-3, the V gene TRBV9, with 7 bases that match TRBD1. The V gene's germline CDR1 is SGDLS and CDR2 YYNGEE. The CDR3 has 15 amino acids. The trim removed 4 bases at V and 6 bases at J, leaving 11 bases unmatched.

V gene TRBV9 combines with J gene TRBJ2-6, with D possibly being TRBD2 (6 bases). The CDR3 loop spans 15 amino acids. CDR1 and CDR2 (germline): SGDLS, YYNGEE. The V end lost 2 bases, the J end lost 0 bases, and 6 bases lay between the germline ends. CDR3 loop: CASSVGGSGANVLTF. As DNA, the CDR3 is TGTGCCAGCAGCGTCGGGGGCTCTGGGGCCAACGTCCTGACTTTC.

J is TRBJ1-6 and V is TRBV19; 7 bases fit TRBD1. Germline assignment: CDR1 LNHDA and CDR2 SQIVND (reference sequence). V lost 1 base, J lost 13 bases, and 7 bases stayed unmatched. The CDR3 is 14 residues long. The CDR3 sequence is CASSIGDRVSPLHF. In nucleotides, the CDR3 is TGTGCCAGTAGTATAGGCGACAGGGTGTCTCCCCTCCACTTT. The full variable domain, its missing parts supplied by reference TRBV19 and TRBJ1-6, is DGGITQSPKYLFRKEGQNVTLSCEQNLNHDAMYWYRQDPGQGLRLIYYSQIVNDFQKGDIAEGYSVSREKKESFPLTVTSAQKNPTAFYLCASSIGDRVSPLHFGNGTRLTVT.

The V gene is TRBV5-1, the J gene TRBJ1-2; TRBD1 might be the D (5 bases). The germline gives CDR1 SGHRS, CDR2 YFSETQ. The V end was cut by 4 bases, the J end by 0 bases, with 16 bases between. This CDR3 spans 16 amino acids. DNA for the CDR3: TGCGCCAGCAGCAACGTTCCAGGGCCTTCTAACTATGGCTACACCTTC. It is translated as CASSNVPGPSNYGYTF. Looking up the rest from reference TRBV5-1 and TRBJ1-2 gives the full variable domain: KAGVTQTPRYLIKTRGQQVTLSCSPISGHRSVSWYQQTPGQGLQFLFEYFSETQRNKGNFPGRFSGRQFSNSRSEMNVSTLELGDSALYLCASSNVPGPSNYGYTFGSGTRLTVV.

About this clone itself: Other nucleotide sequences from this sample produce the same CDR3. The rearrangement links TRBV19 to TRBJ1-5; possibly TRBD1 for D (5 bases). Germline V gives CDR1 LNHDA, CDR2 SQIVND (reference sequence). V gave up 5 bases and J gave up 6 bases, with 8 bases separating them. The CDR3 runs 12 residues. CDR3 loop: CASSLQGQPQHF. The CDR3 nucleotides are TGTGCCAGTAGTCTTCAGGGTCAGCCCCAGCATTTT. Complete variable domain (other parts from reference TRBV19 and TRBJ1-5): DGGITQSPKYLFRKEGQNVTLSCEQNLNHDAMYWYRQDPGQGLRLIYYSQIVNDFQKGDIAEGYSVSREKKESFPLTVTSAQKNPTAFYLCASSLQGQPQHFGDGTRLSIL.

The genes are TRBV5-1 and TRBJ2-2; 7 nucleotides line up with TRBD1. J gave up 1 base and V 6 bases, and 12 bases lay outside the gene matches. The CDR3 runs to 17 residues. Germline CDR1 SGHRS, CDR2 YFSETQ. CDR3 DNA: TGCGCCAGCACCCGACTATCTGACAGGGTGAACACCGGGGAGCTGTTTTTT. Its translation: CASTRLSDRVNTGELFF. The variable domain in full, completed from reference TRBV5-1 and TRBJ2-2, reads KAGVTQTPRYLIKTRGQQVTLSCSPISGHRSVSWYQQTPGQGLQFLFEYFSETQRNKGNFPGRFSGRQFSNSRSEMNVSTLELGDSALYLCASTRLSDRVNTGELFFGEGSRLTVL.

The chain uses TRBV6-1 and TRBJ2-7; D unresolved. CDR3 length: 14 residues. Trimming removed 0 bases from V and 8 bases from J, with 14 bases in between. From germline, CDR1 is MNHNS and CDR2 SASEGT. As DNA, the CDR3 is TGTGCCAGCAGTGAAGCGGCCCCCTTGGGGAAGCAGTACTTC. Encoded protein: CASSEAAPLGKQYF.